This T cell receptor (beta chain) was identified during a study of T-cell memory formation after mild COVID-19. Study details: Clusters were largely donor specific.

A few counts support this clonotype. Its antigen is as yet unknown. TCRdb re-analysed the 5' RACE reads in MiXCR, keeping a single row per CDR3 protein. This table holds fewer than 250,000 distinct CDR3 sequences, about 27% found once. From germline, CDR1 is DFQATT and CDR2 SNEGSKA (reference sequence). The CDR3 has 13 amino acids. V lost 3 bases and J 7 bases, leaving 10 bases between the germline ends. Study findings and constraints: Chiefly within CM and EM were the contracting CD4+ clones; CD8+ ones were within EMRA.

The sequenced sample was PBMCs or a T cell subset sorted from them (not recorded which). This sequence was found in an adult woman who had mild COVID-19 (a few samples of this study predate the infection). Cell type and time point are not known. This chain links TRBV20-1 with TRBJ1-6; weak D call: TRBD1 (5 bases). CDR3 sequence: CSASQGRNSPLHF. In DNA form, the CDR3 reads TGCAGTGCTAGTCAGGGTAGGAATTCACCCCTCCACTTT.